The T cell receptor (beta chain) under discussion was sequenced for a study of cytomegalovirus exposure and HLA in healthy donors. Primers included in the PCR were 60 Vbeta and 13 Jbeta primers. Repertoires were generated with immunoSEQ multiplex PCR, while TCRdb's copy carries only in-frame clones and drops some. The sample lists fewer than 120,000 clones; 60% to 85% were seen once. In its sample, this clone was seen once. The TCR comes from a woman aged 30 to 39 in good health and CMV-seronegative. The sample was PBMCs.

The CDR3 region has the DNA TGTGCCAGCAGCGTAGGCGGGACAGCCACAGATACGCAGTATTTT. Its translation: CASSVGGTATDTQYF. V gene TRBV9 combines with J gene TRBJ2-3, with TRBD1 as a possible D gene (7 bases). The length of the CDR3 is 15 residues. V dropped 0 bases and J dropped 2 bases, with 10 bases sitting between them. Germline V lookup: CDR1 SGDLS, CDR2 YYNGEE.